This TCR beta chain was obtained from a study of T cell changes during pregnancy in multiple sclerosis. The protocol was immunoSEQ multiplex PCR, while the TCRdb copy is restricted to in-frame clones and leaves out a portion. There are fewer than 45,000 clones in the sample; about 90% occur only once, and 10% lies in the top ten. This CDR3 region has 16 residues. The source was CD8+ T cells from peripheral blood mononuclear cells, collected in the first trimester of pregnancy. The source of this sequence is a female donor with multiple sclerosis, enrolled in a pregnancy study. The chain is built from TRBV21-1 and TRBJ2-3; the D segment call TRBD2 is taken from the table without a DNA check. TRBV21-1 is a known pseudogene. CDR3 sequence (DNA): TGTGCCAGCAGCACCCACGGGGGTCATAGCACAGATACGCAGTATTTT. Protein sequence: CASSTHGGHSTDTQYF.